One and the same sample provided the 23 T cell receptor beta chains below, sequenced in a study of cytomegalovirus exposure and HLA in healthy donors. It was with 60 Vbeta and 13 Jbeta primers that the PCR ran. Sequencing was performed with immunoSEQ multiplex PCR; in TCRdb, only in-frame clones are kept and a portion is missing. The data hold some 120,000 clones, with 75% to 85% observed a single time. Sequencing input: PBMCs. These TCRs come from a man aged 25-40 years in good health and CMV-seronegative.

The chain recombines TRBV7-2 with TRBJ2-5, with 12 positions matching TRBD2. Trimming at V came to 5 bases and at J to 5 bases, leaving 9 bases not matched to a gene. Germline loops: CDR1 SGHTA, CDR2 FQGNSA. The CDR3 is 16 amino acids. CDR3 coding DNA: TGTGCCAGCAGCCCAAGTACTAGCGGGGGGATGGAGACCCAGTACTTC. Translation: CASSPSTSGGMETQYF.

The V call is TRBV5-1, the J call TRBJ2-1; 7 nucleotides match TRBD2. The CDR3 extends over 15 amino acids. The V segment lost 6 bases and the J segment 3 bases; nucleotides outside the gene matches: 9. Germline V gives CDR1 SGHRS, CDR2 YFSETQ. The CDR3 DNA reads as TGCGCCAGCAAAAGCGGGACGTACAACTACAATGAGCAGTTCTTC. Its protein is CASKSGTYNYNEQFF.

This clone has more than one count but fewer than ten. This rearrangement joins TRBV6-1 to TRBJ1-1, with D possibly TRBD1 on 6 matching bases. The germline V gene encodes CDR1 MNHNS and CDR2 SASEGT. V lost 7 bases to trimming and J lost 1 base, with 13 bases between them. CDR3 length equals 14 residues. CDR3 loop: CASTKRGGNTEAFF. The CDR3 bases are TGTGCCAGCACCAAAAGAGGGGGGAACACTGAAGCTTTCTTT.

This rearrangement joins TRBV19 to TRBJ2-6; D is possibly TRBD1 (5 bases). V lost 4 bases to trimming and J lost 1 base, with 8 bases between them. CDR1 LNHDA and CDR2 SQIVND come from the germline V gene (reference sequence). There are 15 residues in the CDR3. CDR3 in DNA: TGTGCCAGTAGTACCCGACAGTCTGGGGCCAACGTCCTGACTTTC. The encoded protein is CASSTRQSGANVLTF.

The rearrangement links TRBV7-9 to TRBJ2-3; 10 bases fit TRBD2. There are 16 residues in the CDR3. Germline V gene data show CDR1 as SEHNR and CDR2 as FQNEAQ (reference sequence). The V segment lost 5 bases and the J segment 2 bases; nucleotides outside the gene matches: 7. CDR3 sequence: CASSGGTSASTDTQYF. DNA of the CDR3: TGTGCCAGCAGCGGTGGGACTAGCGCTTCCACAGATACGCAGTATTTT. Complete variable domain (other parts from reference TRBV7-9 and TRBJ2-3): DTGVSQNPRHKITKRGQNVTFRCDPISEHNRLYWYRQTLGQGPEFLTYFQNEAQLEKSRLLSDRFSAERPKGSFSTLEIQRTEQGDSAMYLCASSGGTSASTDTQYFGPGTRLTVL.

The chain combines TRBV19 with TRBJ2-7, with D unclear. V lost 3 bases, J lost 3 bases, and 6 bases lay in between. The CDR3 is 12 amino acids. Germline CDR1 is LNHDA and CDR2 is SQIVND (reference sequence). The CDR3 sequence: CASSMASYEQYF. The CDR3 DNA sequence: TGTGCCAGTAGTATGGCAAGCTACGAGCAGTACTTC.

The chain employs TRBV19 and TRBJ1-2; D gene unclear. The CDR3 length is 13 residues. Germline V CDR1 and CDR2: LNHDA, SQIVND (reference sequence). The V end lost 0 bases, the J end lost 3 bases, and 5 bases lay between the germline ends. Here the CDR3 reads CASSIDSYYGYTF. DNA for the CDR3: TGTGCCAGTAGTATAGATAGTTACTATGGCTACACCTTC. Complete variable domain (other parts from reference TRBV19 and TRBJ1-2): DGGITQSPKYLFRKEGQNVTLSCEQNLNHDAMYWYRQDPGQGLRLIYYSQIVNDFQKGDIAEGYSVSREKKESFPLTVTSAQKNPTAFYLCASSIDSYYGYTFGSGTRLTVV.

In DNA, the CDR3 is TGTGCCAGCAGTTTCGGTACAGCAATAACCTACGAGCAGTACTTC. Translation: CASSFGTAITYEQYF. The J gene is TRBJ2-7, the V gene TRBV6-5; D call uncertain. The CDR3 sequence is 15 residues long. Per the germline V gene, CDR1 is MNHEY and CDR2 is SVGAGI. Trimming shortened V by 4 bases and J by 2 bases, and 15 bases separated the two germline ends.

This chain connects TRBV19 to TRBJ2-5, with 8 bases identical to TRBD1. V lost 7 bases, J lost 3 bases, and 7 bases stayed unmatched. The germline CDR1 and CDR2 sequences are LNHDA and SQIVND (reference sequence). CDR3 length: 14 amino acids. CDR3 loop: CASTPTDREETQYF. DNA of the CDR3: TGTGCCAGTACCCCTACGGACAGGGAAGAGACCCAGTACTTC.

The V and J genes are TRBV7-9 and TRBJ1-5; D ambiguous. This CDR3 comprises 15 residues. The germline V gene encodes CDR1 SEHNR and CDR2 FQNEAQ (reference sequence). V was clipped by 1 base and J by 5 bases, with 12 bases between them. CDR3 region: CASSLGGLRDQPQHF. The CDR3 region has the DNA TGTGCCAGCAGCTTAGGCGGGTTGCGGGATCAGCCCCAGCATTTT.

CDR3 nucleotide sequence: TGCGCCAGCAGCCAAGCACCGGGACAGTCCTACAATGAGCAGTTCTTC. Translated, it gives CASSQAPGQSYNEQFF. J is TRBJ2-1 and V is TRBV4-3, with 7 nucleotides matching TRBD1. Germline V gene lookup returns CDR1 LGHNA and CDR2 YSLEER. This CDR3 spans 16 amino acids. Losses at the gene ends were 1 base for V and 1 base for J; bases not matched to a gene: 4.

Worth noting for this clone: A junction boundary mismatches the germline segment, possibly from a read error. The J gene is TRBJ1-2, the V gene TRBV7-8, with D hard to call. This CDR3 is 15 amino acids long. The germline CDR1 and CDR2 sequences are SGHVS and FQNEAQ. This CDR3 reads CASSYDRDGNYGYPF. As DNA, the CDR3 is TGTGCCAGCAGCTACGACCGCGACGGGAACTATGGCTACCCCTTC. Full variable domain (missing parts from reference TRBV7-8 and TRBJ1-2): GAGVSQSPRYKVAKRGQDVALRCDPISGHVSLFWYQQALGQGPEFLTYFQNEAQLDKSGLPSDRFFAERPEGSVSTLKIQRTQQEDSAVYLCASSYDRDGNYGYPFGSGTRLTVV.

The CDR3: CASRQGFGEQFF. The CDR3 bases are TGTGCCAGCAGGCAGGGTTTCGGTGAGCAGTTCTTC. The chain recombines TRBV6-5 with TRBJ2-1, with D possibly being TRBD1 (5 bases). This CDR3 region has 12 residues. Germline-derived CDR1 and CDR2 are MNHEY and SVGAGI. Between the trimmed V and J ends, which lost 6 bases and 9 bases, there was a span of 12 bases.

The chain couples TRBV5-4 to TRBJ2-1; D gene unclear. The CDR3 has 15 amino acids. Trimming took off 4 bases at V and 0 bases at J, with 11 bases between the two ends. Germline assignment: CDR1 SGHNT and CDR2 YYREEE (reference sequence). The DNA of the CDR3 is TGTGCCAGCAGCATAGCTGTTAGCTCCTACAATGAGCAGTTCTTC. This encodes CASSIAVSSYNEQFF. The full variable domain, with the rest looked up from reference TRBV5-4 and TRBJ2-1, is ETGVTQSPTHLIKTRGQQVTLRCSSQSGHNTVSWYQQALGQGPQFIFQYYREEENGRGNFPPRFSGLQFPNYSSELNVNALELDDSALYLCASSIAVSSYNEQFFGPGTRLTVL.

The chain couples TRBV28 to TRBJ2-1; 9 nucleotides align to TRBD2. The CDR3 spans 17 residues. Germline values: CDR1 MDHEN, CDR2 SYDVKM. V shed 4 bases, J shed 5 bases, and the junction held 12 bases outside the gene matches. Here the CDR3 reads CASSSYTLAGQNNEQFF. The CDR3 bases are TGTGCCAGCAGTTCCTATACCCTAGCGGGACAAAACAATGAGCAGTTCTTC.

The chain uses TRBV25-1 and TRBJ1-1; 8 nucleotides align to TRBD1. V was clipped by 7 bases and J by 4 bases; unmatched bases: 8. The CDR3 loop spans 14 amino acids. Germline CDR1 reads MGHDK; CDR2 reads SYGVNS. CDR3 DNA sequence: TGTGCCAGCACGACGCAGGGGGCGGGCACTGAAGCTTTCTTT. Protein product: CASTTQGAGTEAFF.

The gene calls are TRBV10-3 and TRBJ2-2; D ambiguous. Trimming stripped 6 bases from V and 6 bases from J, with 11 bases between. The CDR3 has 13 amino acids. Germline lookup yields CDR1 ENHRY and CDR2 SYGVKD. In DNA form, the CDR3 reads TGTGCCATCAGCACTAATAGGCCCGGGGAGCTGTTTTTT. Amino acids: CAISTNRPGELFF.

There are a few counts of this clone. The rearrangement uses TRBV12-5 and TRBJ2-5; 9 bases are shared with TRBD1. Germline V CDR1 and CDR2: LGHNT, FRNRAP. This CDR3 has 15 residues. With V trimmed by 6 bases and J by 3 bases, 8 bases remained unmatched. In DNA form, the CDR3 reads TGTGCTAGTGGGGAAAACAGGGGGCGGGAAGAGACCCAGTACTTC. This sequence encodes CASGENRGREETQYF.

This clone came up many times. V usage is TRBV6-5 and J usage is TRBJ1-1; D perhaps matches TRBD1 (5 bases). The CDR3 extends over 15 amino acids. Trimming cost V 4 bases and J 0 bases, with 12 bases left between them. Looked up from germline, CDR1 is MNHEY and CDR2 is SVGAGI. CDR3 amino acids: CASSFLGGLNTEAFF. The CDR3 bases are TGTGCCAGCAGTTTCCTGGGGGGATTGAACACTGAAGCTTTCTTT.

The rearrangement uses TRBV6-5 and TRBJ2-7; D is possibly TRBD2 (7 bases). Trimming took off 10 bases at V and 4 bases at J, with 17 bases between the two ends. This CDR3 is 13 amino acids long. The germline V gene encodes CDR1 MNHEY and CDR2 SVGAGI. The CDR3 DNA reads TGTGCCACTCGCGGGGGCGGTGGGTACGAGCAGTACTTC. Its protein is CATRGGGGYEQYF.

J is TRBJ2-7 and V is TRBV19, with 10 positions matching TRBD2. Per the germline V gene, CDR1 is LNHDA and CDR2 is SQIVND (reference sequence). The CDR3 has 15 residues. J gave up 1 base and V 5 bases, and 5 bases lay outside the gene matches. The CDR3 coding sequence is TGTGCCAGTAGTCCATGGACTAGCGGATCCTACGAGCAGTACTTC. Amino acids: CASSPWTSGSYEQYF.

The chain carries TRBV5-1 and TRBJ1-1; D may be TRBD1 (5 bases). The V gene's germline CDR1 is SGHRS and CDR2 YFSETQ. This CDR3 has 15 residues. Between the trimmed V and J ends, which lost 0 bases and 4 bases, there was a span of 13 bases. Here the CDR3 DNA reads TGCGCCAGCAGCTTGGATCTGGGGGGATTCACTGAAGCTTTCTTT. It yields the protein CASSLDLGGFTEAFF.

Only a few counts were recorded for this clone. V is TRBV7-9 and J is TRBJ1-4; weak D call: TRBD1 (5 bases). From germline, CDR1 is SEHNR and CDR2 FQNEAQ (reference sequence). This CDR3 has 14 amino acids. Trimming pared 6 bases from V and 4 bases from J, leaving 12 bases between. CDR3 region: CASSFQGVNEKLFF. CDR3 nucleotides: TGTGCCAGCAGTTTTCAAGGGGTTAATGAAAAACTGTTTTTT. The full variable domain, rest sourced from reference TRBV7-9 and TRBJ1-4, is DTGVSQNPRHKITKRGQNVTFRCDPISEHNRLYWYRQTLGQGPEFLTYFQNEAQLEKSRLLSDRFSAERPKGSFSTLEIQRTEQGDSAMYLCASSFQGVNEKLFFGSGTQLSVL.